A single sample gave rise to the 7 T cell receptor beta chains below, sequenced in a study of blood T cell repertoires in COVID-19. Here immunoSEQ multiplex PCR was the method, and the copy in TCRdb shows in-frame clones only, minus some. The sample shows some 220,000 clones, 85% of them seen only once. Specimen: peripheral blood. The receptors shown here come from a woman in her 70s with COVID-19, enrolled during active disease.

This clone has a handful of counts. The chain recombines TRBV2 with TRBJ1-2; tentative D call: TRBD1 (5 bases). This CDR3 spans 12 amino acids. With 5 bases removed from V and 6 bases from J, the gap between germline ends came to 10 bases. Per the germline V gene, CDR1 is SNHLY and CDR2 is FYNNEI. The CDR3 region is CASSYRTDGYTF. The DNA for the CDR3 is TGTGCCAGCAGTTACAGGACGGATGGCTACACCTTC.

The V call is TRBV19, the J call TRBJ2-1; the match to TRBD2 covers 8 bases. Losses at the gene ends were 2 bases for V and 7 bases for J; bases not matched to a gene: 10. The CDR3 is 16 amino acids. In germline, CDR1 is LNHDA, CDR2 SQIVND (reference sequence). In DNA form, the CDR3 reads TGTGCCAGTAGTATATTCCCCTCGGCGGGAGGAAATGAGCAGTTCTTC. Translated, it gives CASSIFPSAGGNEQFF.

For the CDR3, the DNA is TGCGCCAGCAGCTTTTCCCAGGGGGCGGGCTACTATGGCTACACCTTC. This sequence encodes CASSFSQGAGYYGYTF. The V gene is TRBV5-1, the J gene TRBJ1-2, with 8 bases identical to TRBD1. Germline-derived CDR1 and CDR2 are SGHRS and YFSETQ. The V gene end was trimmed by 2 bases and the J gene end by 3 bases; junction bases not matched to a gene: 9. The CDR3 sequence is 16 residues long.

V is TRBV6-5 and J is TRBJ2-7, with 9 bases lining up with TRBD1. The CDR3 loop spans 13 amino acids. J was trimmed by 8 bases and V by 4 bases; bases with no gene match: 6. From germline, CDR1 is MNHEY and CDR2 SVGAGI. The CDR3: CASSSGQGGKQYF. Here the CDR3 DNA reads TGTGCCAGCAGTTCGGGACAGGGCGGTAAGCAGTACTTC.

The genes are TRBV28 and TRBJ2-7, with TRBD2 identical over 9 bases. V was clipped by 5 bases and J by 7 bases; unmatched bases: 21. Germline CDR1 is MDHEN and CDR2 is SYDVKM. CDR3 length: 18 amino acids. The CDR3 sequence: CASSQKPTTSGLRGEQYF. DNA of the CDR3: TGTGCCAGCAGTCAGAAACCGACTACTAGCGGGCTCAGGGGAGAGCAGTACTTC.

The CDR3: CASSQESNQGTGEKLFF. The CDR3 nucleotides read TGCGCCAGCAGCCAAGAATCGAACCAGGGAACGGGTGAAAAACTGTTTTTT. This chain links TRBV4-3 with TRBJ1-4, with D possibly matching TRBD1 (5 bases). Looked up from germline, CDR1 is LGHNA and CDR2 is YSLEER. The V and J ends lost 0 bases and 7 bases respectively, with 18 bases between them. The CDR3 totals 17 residues.

The chain links TRBV24-1 to TRBJ1-1, with D possibly TRBD1 on 5 matching bases. Trimming stripped 4 bases from V and 3 bases from J, with 8 bases between. Germline lookup yields CDR1 KGHDR and CDR2 SFDVKD. This CDR3 has 13 amino acids. CDR3 nucleotides: TGTGCCACCAGTGACCAGGGTTACACTGAAGCTTTCTTT. It encodes CATSDQGYTEAFF.